This entry lists 30 T cell receptor beta chains sequenced from one sample in a study of blood T cell repertoires in COVID-19 (dated by TCRdb to about 2020). Receptor amplification or capture employed the immunoSEQ multiplex PCR assay. The table comes from immuneACCESS by way of TCRdb, which keeps in-frame sequences with V and J called. Part of the clones is missing from these tables; in studies checked, under half for an unresolved V gene and the rest for unknown reasons. The sample includes 150,000 to 250,000 clones, with about four fifths observed a single time. The ten largest clonotypes hold approximately 7.6% of the sample. The sample consisted of PBMCs or T cells enriched from blood (not recorded which). All receptors derive from a man aged 40-50 years who had recovered from COVID-19.

V usage is TRBV3-1 (or the pseudogene TRBV3-2) and J usage is TRBJ2-5, with a possible D match to TRBD1 (6 bases). The ends were cut back, 4 bases at V and 5 bases at J, with 14 bases in the middle. The germline CDR1 and CDR2 sequences are LGHDT and YNNKEL (reference sequence). This CDR3 has 14 amino acids. CDR3 sequence reads: CASSPVDRSETQYF. CDR3 DNA: TGTGCCAGCAGCCCCGTAGACAGGAGCGAGACCCAGTACTTC.

CDR3 sequence: CASRSGGSSYNSPLHF. The CDR3, as DNA: TGTGCCAGCAGGAGCGGGGGTAGCTCCTATAATTCACCCCTCCACTTT. The rearrangement joins TRBV2 to TRBJ1-6, with D tentatively TRBD1 (5 bases). Germline V gives CDR1 SNHLY, CDR2 FYNNEI. The CDR3 extends over 16 amino acids. Trimming shortened V by 6 bases and J by 0 bases, and 12 bases separated the two germline ends.

The CDR3 region has the DNA TGTGCCAGCAGCTTCGGCGACAGTAGCAATCAGCCCCAGCATTTT. The encoded protein is CASSFGDSSNQPQHF. The rearrangement links TRBV7-2 to TRBJ1-5; weak D call: TRBD1 (5 bases). This CDR3 has 15 residues. The V end was cut by 3 bases, the J end by 0 bases, with 9 bases between. Germline V CDR1 and CDR2: SGHTA, FQGNSA.

This clone has only one observation. The chain's CDR3 is CASSAETGAGGYTF. The CDR3 nucleotides read TGTGCCAGCAGCGCAGAAACAGGGGCGGGCGGCTACACCTTC. The V and J genes are TRBV2 and TRBJ1-2; 7 bases are shared with TRBD1. V gave up 6 bases and J gave up 8 bases; unmatched junction bases: 12. From germline, CDR1 is SNHLY and CDR2 FYNNEI. The CDR3 is made up of 14 amino acids.

The chain is built from TRBV24-1 and TRBJ2-5; D unresolved. V was cut by 0 bases and J by 5 bases, with 12 bases left in between. In germline, CDR1 is KGHDR, CDR2 SFDVKD. The CDR3 is 15 residues long. CDR3 DNA: TGTGCCACCAGTGATTTGCAATCGTCCGGGGAGACCCAGTACTTC. Translated, it gives CATSDLQSSGETQYF.

This chain joins TRBV19 and TRBJ1-5, with TRBD1 matching 7 bases. Germline CDR1 is LNHDA and CDR2 is SQIVND (reference sequence). The trim removed 0 bases at V and 6 bases at J, leaving 11 bases unmatched. The CDR3 has 17 residues. CDR3 nucleotide sequence: TGTGCCAGTAGTATAGAAGGCAGGGGGTCTATTGCTCAGCCCCAGCATTTT. Amino acid sequence: CASSIEGRGSIAQPQHF.

The chain combines TRBV6-1 with TRBJ1-2; 9 bases agree with TRBD1. This CDR3 comprises 13 residues. V was pared by 2 bases and J by 6 bases, with 1 base of the junction left unmatched. Germline-derived CDR1 and CDR2 are MNHNS and SASEGT. CDR3 DNA: TGTGCCAGCAGTGAAAACAGGGGGCATGGCTACACCTTC. Protein product: CASSENRGHGYTF.

V is TRBV4-1 and J is TRBJ2-2; the match to TRBD1 covers 9 bases. V trimming: 3 bases; J trimming: 6 bases; junction bases outside the gene matches: 8. The germline V gene encodes CDR1 MGHRA and CDR2 YSYEKL. The CDR3 sequence is 16 residues long. The CDR3 DNA follows: TGCGCCAGCAGCCAGGGACAGGGAAATCTCGCCGGGGAGCTGTTTTTT. It codes for CASSQGQGNLAGELFF.

The chain uses TRBV4-1 and TRBJ2-3; TRBD2 is a possible D gene (5 bases). This CDR3 region has 16 residues. Germline CDR1 and CDR2: MGHRA and YSYEKL. Trimming stripped 1 base from V and 1 base from J, with 12 bases between. The DNA of the CDR3 is TGCGCCAGCAGCCAAGGTTCTGGGAGTGGCACAGATACGCAGTATTTT. Translated: CASSQGSGSGTDTQYF.

This clone was found once. The rearrangement uses TRBV25-1 and TRBJ1-4; perhaps TRBD1 as D (5 bases). This CDR3 has 15 residues. Trimming cost V 2 bases and J 7 bases, with 14 bases left between them. Germline CDR1 reads MGHDK; CDR2 reads SYGVNS. CDR3 DNA sequence: TGTGCCAGCAGTGAAAATCACCTAGGGGCTGAAAAACTGTTTTTT. Amino acid sequence: CASSENHLGAEKLFF.

V usage is TRBV29-1 and J usage is TRBJ1-5, with a tentative D call TRBD1 (6 bases). CDR3 length: 17 amino acids. V was cut by 6 bases and J by 1 base, with 22 bases left in between. The V gene's germline CDR1 is SQVTM and CDR2 ANQGSEA. DNA of the CDR3: TGCAGCGTGAAGGCGAGTTGGGACACCAAAAGCAATCAGCCCCAGCATTTT. Its protein product is CSVKASWDTKSNQPQHF.

The rearrangement links TRBV7-8 to TRBJ1-1; the D is unclear. The CDR3 length is 14 residues. The V end was cut by 6 bases, the J end by 0 bases, with 11 bases between. Germline V gene data show CDR1 as SGHVS and CDR2 as FQNEAQ. The chain's CDR3 is CASRLEMLNTEAFF. CDR3 in DNA: TGTGCCAGCAGGTTGGAGATGTTGAACACTGAAGCTTTCTTT.

The chain couples TRBV7-9 to TRBJ1-2; no reliable D call. CDR1 is SEHNR and CDR2 is FQNEAQ in the germline V gene (reference sequence). Between the trimmed V and J ends, which lost 5 bases and 2 bases, there was a span of 3 bases. The CDR3 consists of 11 residues. The CDR3 protein is CASSRNYGYTF. The DNA for the CDR3 is TGTGCCAGCAGCCGGAACTATGGCTACACCTTC.

The V gene is TRBV27, the J gene TRBJ1-2; D is unresolved. The CDR3 has 16 residues. Germline V gene sequence: CDR1 MNHEY, CDR2 SMNVEV (reference sequence). Trimming stripped 8 bases from V and 0 bases from J, with 19 bases between. CDR3 in DNA: TGTGCCAGCGGCTACAAGTACCAGACTTCTAACTATGGCTACACCTTC. This encodes CASGYKYQTSNYGYTF.

The CDR3 coding sequence is TGTGCCAGTAGTCCTAAAAATACAGTTGAAGCTTTCTTT. Protein: CASSPKNTVEAFF. The V call is TRBV19, the J call TRBJ1-1, with D uncertain. The CDR3 is 13 residues long. The V gene lost 5 bases and the J gene lost 7 bases, with 14 bases spanning the gap. CDR1 and CDR2 (germline): LNHDA, SQIVND (reference sequence).

The chain is built from TRBV4-1 and TRBJ2-7; possible D gene TRBD2, 7 bases. Between the trimmed V and J ends, which lost 0 bases and 2 bases, there was a span of 14 bases. CDR3 length: 16 amino acids. Germline V lookup: CDR1 MGHRA, CDR2 YSYEKL. The CDR3 sequence is CASSQERRGGPYEQYF. The CDR3 DNA reads as TGCGCCAGCAGCCAAGAACGGAGGGGGGGCCCCTACGAGCAGTACTTC.

The table lists this clone with a count of one. The chain combines TRBV4-3 with TRBJ1-4; D is perhaps TRBD1 (6 bases). CDR1 is LGHNA and CDR2 is YSLEER in the germline V gene. This CDR3 is 15 amino acids long. Trimming removed 3 bases at V and 5 bases at J, with 13 bases between. The CDR3 is CASSHQQGENEKLFF. The DNA for the CDR3 is TGCGCCAGCAGCCACCAACAGGGTGAGAATGAAAAACTGTTTTTT.

The sample holds a few counts of this clone. The V call is TRBV5-1, the J call TRBJ1-1; TRBD1 is a possible D gene (5 bases). Germline CDR1 is SGHRS and CDR2 is YFSETQ. Between the trimmed V and J ends, which lost 1 base and 3 bases, there was a span of 10 bases. The CDR3 is 14 amino acids. The CDR3 reads CASSLSEGDTEAFF. CDR3 nucleotides: TGCGCCAGCAGCTTGTCCGAAGGGGACACTGAAGCTTTCTTT.

The chain links TRBV5-6 to TRBJ1-6, with D perhaps matching TRBD1 (5 bases). Trimming pared 0 bases from V and 8 bases from J, leaving 18 bases between. This CDR3 has 17 amino acids. CDR1 is SGHDT and CDR2 is YYEEEE in the germline V gene. The CDR3 nucleotides read TGTGCCAGCAGCTTGGCTGTCGCGGGGGGTCGGCATTCACCCCTCCACTTT. Translation: CASSLAVAGGRHSPLHF.

This clone was counted ten times or more. The V and J genes are TRBV4-1 and TRBJ2-5; TRBD2 matches 14 bases. The CDR3 has 18 amino acids. V was pared by 1 base and J by 5 bases, with 9 bases of the junction left unmatched. CDR1 and CDR2 (germline): MGHRA, YSYEKL. The CDR3 nucleotides read TGCGCCAGCAGCCAAGGGGTGACTAGCGGGGGGGCCCAGGAGACCCAGTACTTC. This translates into CASSQGVTSGGAQETQYF.

The rearrangement uses TRBV7-3 and TRBJ1-3, with no clear D. This CDR3 is 13 amino acids long. V lost 3 bases and J lost 3, with 6 bases in between. Germline values: CDR1 SGHTA, CDR2 FQGTGA. CDR3 sequence reads: CASSLAGGNTIYF. The CDR3, as DNA: TGTGCCAGCAGCTTGGCAGGTGGAAACACCATATATTTT. The full variable domain, its missing parts supplied by reference TRBV7-3 and TRBJ1-3, is GAGVSQTPSNKVTEKGKYVELRCDPISGHTALYWYRQSLGQGPEFLIYFQGTGAADDSGLPNDRFFAVRPEGSVSTLKIQRTERGDSAVYLCASSLAGGNTIYFGEGSWLTVV.

The V and J genes are TRBV6-2 or TRBV6-3 and TRBJ1-2; 7 bases fit TRBD1. Germline lookup yields CDR1 MNHEY and CDR2 SVGEGT. CDR3 size: 14 residues. Trimming removed 2 bases from V and 1 base from J; junction bases left unmatched: 1. The CDR3 DNA sequence: TGTGCCAGCAGTTACAGGGGGCATAACTATGGCTACACCTTC. Amino acid sequence: CASSYRGHNYGYTF.

The genes are TRBV6-2 or TRBV6-3 and TRBJ1-2, with a tentative D call TRBD1 (5 bases). The length of the CDR3 is 14 residues. Germline V lookup: CDR1 MNHEY, CDR2 SVGEGT. Trimming took off 6 bases at V and 2 bases at J, with 13 bases between the two ends. The CDR3 nucleotides are TGTGCCAGCAGCCCGGCGGGGGAAAACTATGGCTACACCTTC. This codes for CASSPAGENYGYTF.

The V and J genes are TRBV24-1 and TRBJ1-1, with D perhaps TRBD1 (6 bases). The CDR3 totals 15 residues. Per the germline V gene, CDR1 is KGHDR and CDR2 is SFDVKD. Trimming shortened V by 8 bases and J by 4 bases, and 19 bases separated the two germline ends. The CDR3 DNA follows: TGTGCCACCATGGGCAGGGGCCCCGAGTCCACTGAAGCTTTCTTT. This translates into CATMGRGPESTEAFF.

This clone was detected a few times. The rearrangement joins TRBV15 to TRBJ2-7; TRBD1 aligns across 8 bases. Per germline, CDR1 LNHNV and CDR2 YYDKDF (reference sequence). J lost 5 bases, V lost 5 bases, and 14 bases had no gene match. This CDR3 has 16 amino acids. The CDR3 loop is CATSGLWTGSVNEQYF. Here the CDR3 DNA reads TGTGCCACCAGCGGATTATGGACAGGGTCCGTCAACGAGCAGTACTTC.

This clone has just one count. V gene TRBV5-5 combines with J gene TRBJ1-5; a possible D gene is TRBD1 (6 bases). This CDR3 comprises 15 residues. V lost 1 base, J lost 6 bases, and 14 bases lay in between. Germline values: CDR1 SGHKS, CDR2 YYEKEE (reference sequence). CDR3 protein: CASSLWSGAGQPQHF. DNA of the CDR3: TGTGCCAGCAGCTTGTGGTCAGGGGCTGGTCAGCCCCAGCATTTT.

This clone was seen more than once but under ten times. The rearrangement links TRBV7-2 to TRBJ1-2; a weak D match, TRBD1 (6 bases). The CDR3 is 14 amino acids. Germline loops: CDR1 SGHTA, CDR2 FQGNSA. V lost 6 bases and J 8 bases, leaving 19 bases between the germline ends. The CDR3 region is CASSHQGNLYGYTF. The CDR3 DNA is TGTGCCAGCAGTCATCAGGGGAATTTGTACGGCTACACCTTC. The whole variable domain, remainder taken from reference TRBV7-2 and TRBJ1-2, is GAGVSQSPSNKVTEKGKDVELRCDPISGHTALYWYRQSLGQGLEFLIYFQGNSAPDKSGLPSDRFSAERTGGSVSTLTIQRTQQEDSAVYLCASSHQGNLYGYTFGSGTRLTVV.

The chain combines TRBV7-3 with TRBJ2-2; perhaps TRBD2 as D (5 bases). The CDR3 extends over 15 amino acids. Germline CDR1 is SGHTA and CDR2 is FQGTGA. V was cut by 5 bases and J by 5 bases, with 15 bases left in between. CDR3 nucleotides: TGTGCCAGCAGCCACAGCTACCCGGGGACCGGGGAGCTGTTTTTT. This gives the protein CASSHSYPGTGELFF.

The rearrangement uses TRBV7-9 and TRBJ1-1, with TRBD1 identical over 7 bases. The CDR3 covers 15 residues. Looked up from germline, CDR1 is SEHNR and CDR2 is FQNEAQ (reference sequence). J lost 5 bases, V lost 3 bases, and 9 bases had no gene match. The DNA of the CDR3 is TGTGCCAGCAGCTTGCTGGACAGGAAGGATACTGAAGCTTTCTTT. It encodes CASSLLDRKDTEAFF.

The V call is TRBV3-1 (or the pseudogene TRBV3-2), the J call TRBJ2-1; 14 bases are shared with TRBD2. Looked up from germline, CDR1 is LGHDT and CDR2 is YNNKEL (reference sequence). This CDR3 has 18 amino acids. V gave up 3 bases and J gave up 5 bases; unmatched junction bases: 9. CDR3 DNA: TGTGCCAGCAGCCATGTGAGAGGACTAGCGGGGGGTAACAATGAGCAGTTCTTC. Amino acids: CASSHVRGLAGGNNEQFF.